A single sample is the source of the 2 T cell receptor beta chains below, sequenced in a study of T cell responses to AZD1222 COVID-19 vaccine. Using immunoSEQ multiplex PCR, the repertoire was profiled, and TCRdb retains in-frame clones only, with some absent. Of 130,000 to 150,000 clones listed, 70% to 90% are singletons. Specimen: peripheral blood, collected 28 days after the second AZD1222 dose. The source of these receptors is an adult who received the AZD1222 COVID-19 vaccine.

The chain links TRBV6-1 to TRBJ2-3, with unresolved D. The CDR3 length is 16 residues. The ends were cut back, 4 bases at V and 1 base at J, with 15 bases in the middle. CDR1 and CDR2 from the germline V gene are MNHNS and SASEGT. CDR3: CASSVGPTGGTDTQYF. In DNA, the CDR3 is TGTGCCAGCAGTGTCGGACCAACTGGGGGCACAGATACGCAGTATTTT.

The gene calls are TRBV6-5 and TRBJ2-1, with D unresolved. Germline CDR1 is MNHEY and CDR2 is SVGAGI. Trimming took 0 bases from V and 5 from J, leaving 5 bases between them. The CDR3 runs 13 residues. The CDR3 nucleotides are TGTGCCAGCAGTTACTCGCCAGACAATGAGCAGTTCTTC. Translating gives CASSYSPDNEQFF.